This T cell receptor beta chain appears in the sequencing data of a study of OX40 agonist ivuxolimab in advanced cancers. Measured with immunoSEQ multiplex PCR; TCRdb has only the in-frame clones, and not every one. This sample has around 56,000 clones, with about four fifths found just once. The CDR3 length is 16 residues. Germline V gene data show CDR1 as SGHKS and CDR2 as YYEKEE (reference sequence). Trimming took 0 bases from V and 0 from J, leaving 13 bases between them. This chain links TRBV5-5 with TRBJ2-7; unclear D gene. This TCR was recovered from an adult with an advanced solid tumor such as melanoma, head and neck, liver or kidney cancer. This specimen was CD4+ or CD8+ T cells sorted from blood, taken in a trial of the OX40 agonist ivuxolimab. The CDR3: CASSLAPGFSSYEQYF. The CDR3 DNA is TGTGCCAGCAGCTTGGCCCCGGGCTTCAGCTCCTACGAGCAGTACTTC.